The next 29 T cell receptor beta chains were all read from a single sample in a study of blood T cell repertoires in COVID-19. Assay used: immunoSEQ multiplex PCR; TCRdb lists only in-frame clones, some missing. The sample consists of tens of thousands of clones, roughly 89% of them appearing once. The source material was peripheral blood. Source of these receptors: an older woman with COVID-19, enrolled during active disease.

J is TRBJ1-5 and V is TRBV7-9; 8 bases agree with TRBD1. The length of the CDR3 is 15 residues. Germline V gene lookup returns CDR1 SEHNR and CDR2 FQNEAQ (reference sequence). Trimming cost V 1 base and J 7 bases; bases outside gene matches: 6. The CDR3 coding sequence is TGTGCCAGCAGCTTAGGCGGACAGGGTAACCAGCCCCAGCATTTT. Its protein is CASSLGGQGNQPQHF.

J is TRBJ2-4 and V is TRBV20-1; 9 nucleotides align to TRBD1. Trimming removed 3 bases from V and 8 bases from J; junction bases left unmatched: 11. This CDR3 is 15 amino acids long. Germline CDR1 DFQATT, CDR2 SNEGSKA (reference sequence). CDR3 nucleotides: TGCAGTGCTAGTCCCGGGACAGGGCCCGGGTACATTCAGTACTTC. Protein product: CSASPGTGPGYIQYF.

This chain connects TRBV28 to TRBJ1-2; maybe TRBD1 (5 bases). The V end was cut by 6 bases, the J end by 8 bases, with 19 bases between. CDR3 length equals 14 residues. CDR1 and CDR2 (germline): MDHEN, SYDVKM. The CDR3 DNA sequence: TGTGCCAGCAGGAATTCGGACGGCGCAGGGGGCTACACCTTC. Residues: CASRNSDGAGGYTF.

The chain carries TRBV27 and TRBJ2-7, with D maybe TRBD1 (6 bases). Germline lookup yields CDR1 MNHEY and CDR2 SMNVEV (reference sequence). The CDR3 extends over 14 amino acids. Trimming pared 2 bases from V and 3 bases from J, leaving 11 bases between. CDR3 coding DNA: TGTGCCAGCAGTTTAATCCAGGGGAACTACGAGCAGTACTTC. Translation: CASSLIQGNYEQYF.

V and J are TRBV6-5 and TRBJ1-1; D ambiguous. V was shortened by 0 bases and J by 8 bases, with 13 bases between the two germline ends. Germline CDR1 is MNHEY and CDR2 is SVGAGI. This CDR3 is 14 amino acids long. The CDR3, as DNA: TGTGCCAGCAGTTACTCACGCAGGCAGCTGGAAGCTTTCTTT. This codes for CASSYSRRQLEAFF.

This chain links TRBV5-1 with TRBJ2-1, with a weak D call TRBD2 (6 bases). This CDR3 has 12 residues. The ends were cut back, 2 bases at V and 9 bases at J, with 9 bases in the middle. In germline, CDR1 is SGHRS, CDR2 YFSETQ. The CDR3 DNA is TGCGCCAGCAGCTTAAATAGCGGTGAGCAGTTCTTC. Encoded protein: CASSLNSGEQFF. The entire variable domain, with the rest obtained from reference TRBV5-1 and TRBJ2-1, is as follows: KAGVTQTPRYLIKTRGQQVTLSCSPISGHRSVSWYQQTPGQGLQFLFEYFSETQRNKGNFPGRFSGRQFSNSRSEMNVSTLELGDSALYLCASSLNSGEQFFGPGTRLTVL.

The chain has TRBV28 and TRBJ2-6, with TRBD1 matching 10 bases. CDR3 length: 17 residues. Trimming took 7 bases from V and 4 from J; bases not matched to a gene: 10. The V gene's germline CDR1 is MDHEN and CDR2 SYDVKM. As DNA, the CDR3 is TGTGCCAGCACGACAGGGGGCGCAAGTCTGGGGGCCAACGTCCTGACTTTC. Translation gives CASTTGGASLGANVLTF.

The chain joins TRBV12-3 or TRBV12-4 to TRBJ2-1, with a tentative D call TRBD2 (5 bases). CDR3 length: 13 amino acids. With 1 base removed from V and 8 bases from J, the gap between germline ends came to 9 bases. The CDR3 bases are TGTGCCAGCAGTTTAGGTAGCGCCGATGAGCAGTTCTTC. Protein: CASSLGSADEQFF.

This clone was seen only once. This CDR3 is CASSVAGEGAYEQYF. CDR3 DNA: TGTGCCAGCAGCGTAGCTGGGGAGGGGGCCTACGAGCAGTACTTC. V gene TRBV9 combines with J gene TRBJ2-7, with D perhaps TRBD2 (7 bases). CDR3 length: 15 residues. The ends were cut back, 0 bases at V and 2 bases at J, with 12 bases in the middle. Germline CDR1 is SGDLS and CDR2 is YYNGEE.

V gene TRBV5-1 combines with J gene TRBJ2-7; D is ambiguous. The CDR3 runs 14 residues. Trimming cost V 0 bases and J 5 bases, with 12 bases left between them. Germline assignment: CDR1 SGHRS and CDR2 YFSETQ. The CDR3 coding sequence is TGCGCCAGCAGCTTGGGACTTACAAACAACGAGCAGTACTTC. Its translation: CASSLGLTNNEQYF.

This clone has a handful of counts. The J gene is TRBJ1-3, the V gene TRBV3-1 (or the pseudogene TRBV3-2), with 7 bases aligning to TRBD1. Germline lookup yields CDR1 LGHDT and CDR2 YNNKEL (reference sequence). V dropped 4 bases and J dropped 3; count of bases not matched to a gene: 3. The CDR3 covers 14 residues. CDR3 residues: CASSPRDSGNTIYF. The CDR3 DNA reads TGTGCCAGCAGCCCCCGGGACAGTGGAAACACCATATATTTT.

The chain recombines TRBV11-2 with TRBJ2-1; 9 positions match TRBD2. The ends lost 5 bases at V and 3 bases at J; junction bases unmatched: 5. CDR1 is SGHAT and CDR2 is FQNNGV in the germline V gene. CDR3 length: 15 amino acids. This CDR3 reads CASSVTSGYYNEQFF. CDR3 DNA sequence: TGTGCCAGCAGCGTGACTAGCGGTTACTACAATGAGCAGTTCTTC.

This clone was detected only once. The rearrangement joins TRBV5-4 to TRBJ2-7; 11 bases fit TRBD1. The CDR3 totals 15 residues. Looked up from germline, CDR1 is SGHNT and CDR2 is YYREEE (reference sequence). V lost 4 bases, J lost 4 bases, and 7 bases stayed unmatched. CDR3 sequence (DNA): TGTGCCAGCAGCCGGTGGACAGGGGGCGCATACGAGCAGTACTTC. This translates into CASSRWTGGAYEQYF. Together with reference TRBV5-4 and TRBJ2-7, the CDR3 gives the full variable domain: ETGVTQSPTHLIKTRGQQVTLRCSSQSGHNTVSWYQQALGQGPQFIFQYYREEENGRGNFPPRFSGLQFPNYSSELNVNALELDDSALYLCASSRWTGGAYEQYFGPGTRLTVT.

This rearrangement joins TRBV9 to TRBJ2-3; tentative D call: TRBD2 (5 bases). The germline CDR1 and CDR2 sequences are SGDLS and YYNGEE. The CDR3 runs 15 residues. V dropped 3 bases and J dropped 1 base, with 12 bases sitting between them. CDR3 protein: CASSAQPAGTDTQYF. Written as DNA, the CDR3 is TGTGCCAGCAGCGCCCAACCAGCGGGCACAGATACGCAGTATTTT.

The V gene is TRBV2, the J gene TRBJ2-3; 8 bases map to TRBD2. V dropped 3 bases and J dropped 6; count of bases not matched to a gene: 8. The length of the CDR3 is 15 residues. The V gene's germline CDR1 is SNHLY and CDR2 FYNNEI. DNA of the CDR3: TGTGCCAGCAGTGAGGGCGGGAGGTGGTTTGATACGCAGTATTTT. Amino acid sequence: CASSEGGRWFDTQYF.

This clone was seen only once. The CDR3 spells CASSLGRGPNTEAFF. The CDR3 region has the DNA TGTGCCAGCAGCTTAGGGAGGGGGCCGAACACTGAAGCTTTCTTT. The gene calls are TRBV13 and TRBJ1-1; 7 positions agree with TRBD1. Trimming removed 0 bases from V and 1 base from J; junction bases left unmatched: 2. The CDR3 runs 15 residues. Germline V gene sequence: CDR1 PRHDT, CDR2 FYEKMQ (reference sequence).

The V call is TRBV24-1, the J call TRBJ2-1; 11 bases are a match to TRBD2. The CDR3 has 15 residues. Germline V gene data show CDR1 as KGHDR and CDR2 as SFDVKD. The J segment lost 3 bases and the V segment lost 6 bases, leaving 3 bases of the junction unmatched. CDR3 bases: TGTGCCACCAGTAGAGGGACTAGCGGCTACAATGAGCAGTTCTTC. It translates to CATSRGTSGYNEQFF.

The chain carries TRBV19 and TRBJ1-5; a possible D gene is TRBD1 (6 bases). V shed 6 bases and J shed 7 bases, with 16 bases lying between them. CDR3 length: 14 amino acids. In germline, CDR1 is LNHDA, CDR2 SQIVND (reference sequence). DNA of the CDR3: TGTGCCAGTAGGATTCTCGCAGGGGTCCAGCCCCAGCATTTT. Its protein is CASRILAGVQPQHF. Complete variable domain (other parts from reference TRBV19 and TRBJ1-5): DGGITQSPKYLFRKEGQNVTLSCEQNLNHDAMYWYRQDPGQGLRLIYYSQIVNDFQKGDIAEGYSVSREKKESFPLTVTSAQKNPTAFYLCASRILAGVQPQHFGDGTRLSIL.

This sequence joins TRBV28 and TRBJ2-7; 7 positions agree with TRBD1. The CDR3 consists of 14 residues. Germline V gene data show CDR1 as MDHEN and CDR2 as SYDVKM. V was pared by 3 bases and J by 7 bases, with 9 bases of the junction left unmatched. This CDR3 is CASSFLRGRGEQYF. For the CDR3, the DNA is TGTGCCAGCAGTTTCCTTAGGGGGCGAGGGGAGCAGTACTTC. Full variable domain (outside the CDR3, taken from reference TRBV28 and TRBJ2-7): DVKVTQSSRYLVKRTGEKVFLECVQDMDHENMFWYRQDPGLGLRLIYFSYDVKMKEKGDIPEGYSVSREKKERFSLILESASTNQTSMYLCASSFLRGRGEQYFGPGTRLTVT.

The rearrangement joins TRBV14 to TRBJ1-6; 8 bases agree with TRBD1. Germline CDR1 is SGHDN and CDR2 is FVKESK. The CDR3 is made up of 17 amino acids. The trim removed 1 base at V and 7 bases at J, leaving 9 bases unmatched. The CDR3 here is CASSQVNYRGGNSPLHF. The CDR3 nucleotides read TGTGCCAGCAGCCAAGTGAATTACAGGGGGGGAAATTCACCCCTCCACTTT.

This sequence joins TRBV4-1 and TRBJ1-1; maybe TRBD1 (6 bases). Trimming took off 5 bases at V and 1 base at J, with 11 bases between the two ends. This CDR3 contains 14 residues. Germline lookup yields CDR1 MGHRA and CDR2 YSYEKL. CDR3 in DNA: TGCGCCAGCAGCTTAAGGACAGAGAACACTGAAGCTTTCTTT. Its translation is CASSLRTENTEAFF.

This clone occurred once. This chain links TRBV24-1 with TRBJ2-2; weak D call: TRBD1 (6 bases). This CDR3 is built from 14 residues. Trimming pared 1 base from V and 6 bases from J, leaving 8 bases between. CDR1 is KGHDR and CDR2 is SFDVKD in the germline V gene. The CDR3 nucleotides are TGTGCCACCAGTGATTTTCAGGGGTCCGGGGAGCTGTTTTTT. Its translation is CATSDFQGSGELFF.

This clone showed up just once. This chain connects TRBV19 to TRBJ1-1; the D is unclear. V was trimmed by 7 bases and J by 6 bases, leaving 21 bases between them. Germline V gene lookup returns CDR1 LNHDA and CDR2 SQIVND (reference sequence). The CDR3 is made up of 15 amino acids. The CDR3 sequence is CASTKSTGMFSEAFF. CDR3 DNA sequence: TGTGCCAGTACCAAAAGCACGGGGATGTTTTCTGAAGCTTTCTTT.

The chain has TRBV5-1 and TRBJ2-5; 8 nucleotides match TRBD2. Germline V CDR1 and CDR2: SGHRS, YFSETQ. V lost 1 base, J lost 5 bases, and 7 bases stayed unmatched. The CDR3 sequence is 15 residues long. The CDR3 spells CASSLSGGRGETQYF. For the CDR3, the DNA is TGCGCCAGCAGCTTGTCGGGGGGGCGTGGTGAGACCCAGTACTTC.

The sample holds one count of this clone. The CDR3 nucleotides read TGCGCCAGCAGTAAAAGCCAGGGATACGAGCAGTACTTC. Protein product: CASSKSQGYEQYF. The chain combines TRBV5-1 with TRBJ2-7, with D maybe TRBD1 (5 bases). Germline V gives CDR1 SGHRS, CDR2 YFSETQ. This CDR3 has 13 amino acids. The germline V and J ends were trimmed by 5 bases and 4 bases, with 13 bases remaining between them.

The rearrangement joins TRBV7-8 to TRBJ2-7; 9 bases line up with TRBD2. Per the germline V gene, CDR1 is SGHVS and CDR2 is FQNEAQ. CDR3 length: 15 amino acids. With V trimmed by 7 bases and J by 6 bases, 13 bases remained unmatched. CDR3: CASTPPAGGDSEQYF. The CDR3 nucleotides read TGTGCCAGCACCCCCCCGGCGGGAGGGGATAGCGAGCAGTACTTC.

The chain has TRBV14 and TRBJ2-7, with 7 bases matching TRBD1. The V segment lost 0 bases and the J segment 2 bases; nucleotides outside the gene matches: 7. Germline V gives CDR1 SGHDN, CDR2 FVKESK. CDR3 length equals 16 residues. The CDR3 is CASSQDRDSSPYEQYF. The DNA for the CDR3 is TGTGCCAGCAGCCAAGATCGGGACAGCTCCCCCTACGAGCAGTACTTC.

The V and J genes are TRBV7-2 and TRBJ2-3; D ambiguous. Germline values: CDR1 SGHTA, CDR2 FQGNSA. The V end was cut by 5 bases, the J end by 5 bases, with 8 bases between. The CDR3 contains 12 residues. The CDR3 loop is CASSLYRDTQYF. CDR3 in DNA: TGTGCCAGCAGCCTCTATCGAGATACGCAGTATTTT.

The CDR3 sequence: CASRPLTGTGSTGELFF. In DNA form, the CDR3 reads TGTGCCAGTAGACCTCTTACCGGGACAGGGTCCACCGGGGAGCTGTTTTTT. V usage is TRBV19 and J usage is TRBJ2-2; the match to TRBD1 covers 9 bases. There are 17 residues in the CDR3. V trimming: 6 bases; J trimming: 4 bases; junction bases outside the gene matches: 12. Per the germline V gene, CDR1 is LNHDA and CDR2 is SQIVND (reference sequence).